Below, 8 T cell receptor beta chains from the same sample are listed, as sequenced in a study of human T cells and chemical hapten exposure. A single record per CDR3 protein comes from TCRdb applying MiXCR to the RACE reads. The sample has about 400,000 distinct CDR3 sequences, roughly 6.3% seen once. The time point is: patch test 2, 6 weeks after DPC sensitization. Documented treatment: therapeutic diphenylcyclopropenone sensitization with weekly scalp DPC. Sequencing used whole blood, obtained in connection with sensitization to the hapten diphenylcyclopropenone (DPC). The origin of the receptors is a woman between 18 and 30 years old with alopecia areata. Some clones in this sample may be carry-over from other donors' samples.

This clonotype was detected many times. The chain carries TRBV2 and TRBJ1-5, with TRBD1 matching 8 bases. CDR3 size: 17 residues. Germline V gene data show CDR1 as SNHLY and CDR2 as FYNNEI. V was clipped by 6 bases and J by 4 bases; unmatched bases: 14. Written as DNA, the CDR3 is TGTGCCAGCAGGGATAACCCCGGACAGGGATGGAATCAGCCCCAGCATTTT. It specifies CASRDNPGQGWNQPQHF. The variable domain in full, with the rest retrieved from reference TRBV2 and TRBJ1-5, is EPEVTQTPSHQVTQMGQEVILRCVPISNHLYFYWYRQILGQKVEFLVSFYNNEISEKSEIFDDQFSVERPDGSNFTLKIRSTKLEDSAMYFCASRDNPGQGWNQPQHFGDGTRLSIL.

This clonotype came up many times. The rearrangement uses TRBV18 and TRBJ2-6; a possible D gene is TRBD1 (6 bases). Germline V gives CDR1 KGHSH, CDR2 LQKENI. CDR3 length equals 17 residues. Trimming took off 2 bases at V and 0 bases at J, with 11 bases between the two ends. CDR3 amino acids: CASSPGGSYSGANVLTF. For the CDR3, the DNA is TGTGCCAGCTCACCAGGGGGCAGCTACTCTGGGGCCAACGTCCTGACTTTC. The entire variable domain, with the rest obtained from reference TRBV18 and TRBJ2-6, is as follows: NAGVMQNPRHLVRRRGQEARLRCSPMKGHSHVYWYRQLPEEGLKFMVYLQKENIIDESGMPKERFSAEFPKEGPSILRIQQVVRGDSAAYFCASSPGGSYSGANVLTFGAGSRLTVL.

This clonotype appeared many times. The chain joins TRBV7-9 to TRBJ1-5; 10 bases match TRBD1. J was trimmed by 7 bases and V by 3 bases; bases with no gene match: 3. This CDR3 has 14 amino acids. The V gene's germline CDR1 is SEHNR and CDR2 FQNEAQ (reference sequence). The CDR3 loop is CASSLGQGSQPQHF. As DNA, the CDR3 is TGTGCCAGCAGCTTGGGACAGGGGAGCCAGCCCCAGCATTTT.

This clonotype was counted only a few times. This rearrangement joins TRBV7-2 to TRBJ1-1; no clear D. V shed 2 bases and J shed 0 bases, with 10 bases lying between them. Germline loops: CDR1 SGHTA, CDR2 FQGNSA. This CDR3 spans 15 amino acids. The CDR3 nucleotides are TGTGCCAGCAGCTTAAGTTACGGTCTGAACACTGAAGCTTTCTTT. Amino acids: CASSLSYGLNTEAFF.

This clonotype was picked up a small number of times. This sequence joins TRBV2 and TRBJ2-1; 11 positions match TRBD2. J lost 7 bases, V lost 6 bases, and 8 bases had no gene match. Per germline, CDR1 SNHLY and CDR2 FYNNEI. This CDR3 has 15 residues. CDR3: CASRPGLAGGNEQFF. The DNA of the CDR3 is TGTGCCAGCAGGCCAGGACTAGCGGGCGGGAATGAGCAGTTCTTC. Combining the CDR3 with reference TRBV2 and TRBJ2-1 gives the whole variable domain EPEVTQTPSHQVTQMGQEVILRCVPISNHLYFYWYRQILGQKVEFLVSFYNNEISEKSEIFDDQFSVERPDGSNFTLKIRSTKLEDSAMYFCASRPGLAGGNEQFFGPGTRLTVL.

V is TRBV7-9 and J is TRBJ2-3; D is possibly TRBD2 (5 bases). The CDR3 extends over 17 amino acids. The V end was cut by 8 bases, the J end by 6 bases, with 27 bases between. Germline CDR1 and CDR2: SEHNR and FQNEAQ (reference sequence). The CDR3 region has the DNA TGTGCCAGCTCCAAAACGTTCGGACTCAGGCCTGCGGATACGCAGTATTTT. Amino acids: CASSKTFGLRPADTQYF.

On this clonotype: A much larger clone sits a single nucleotide away, making a read error possible. This chain uses TRBV10-3 with TRBJ1-1; D is unresolved. CDR3 length equals 14 residues. The germline V gene has CDR1 ENHRY and CDR2 SYGVKD. The CDR3 nucleotides are TGTGCCATCAGAAAGGACTTCCTGAACACTGAAGATTTCTTT. It is translated as CAIRKDFLNTEDFF.

This clonotype came up many times. The chain combines TRBV6-2 or TRBV6-3 with TRBJ1-1, with D tentatively TRBD1 (5 bases). From germline, CDR1 is MNHEY and CDR2 SVGEGT. Trimming shortened V by 6 bases and J by 7 bases, and 9 bases separated the two germline ends. CDR3 length equals 11 residues. The CDR3 DNA sequence: TGTGCCAGCAGAAGGGGTGGTGAAGCTTTCTTT. Residues: CASRRGGEAFF.